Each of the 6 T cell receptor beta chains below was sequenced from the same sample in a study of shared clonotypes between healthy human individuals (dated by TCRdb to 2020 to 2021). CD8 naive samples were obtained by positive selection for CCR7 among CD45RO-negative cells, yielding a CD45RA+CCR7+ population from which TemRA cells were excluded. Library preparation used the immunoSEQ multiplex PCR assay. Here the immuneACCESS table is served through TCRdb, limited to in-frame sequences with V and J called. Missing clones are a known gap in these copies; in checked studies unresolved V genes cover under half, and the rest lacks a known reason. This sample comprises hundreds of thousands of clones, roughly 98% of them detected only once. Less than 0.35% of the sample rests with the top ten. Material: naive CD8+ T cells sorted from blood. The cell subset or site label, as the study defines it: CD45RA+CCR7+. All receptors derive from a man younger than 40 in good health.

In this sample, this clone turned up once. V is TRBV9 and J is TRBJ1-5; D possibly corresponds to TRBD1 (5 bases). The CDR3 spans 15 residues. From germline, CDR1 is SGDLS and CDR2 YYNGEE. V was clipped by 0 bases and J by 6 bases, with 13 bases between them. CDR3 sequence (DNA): TGTGCCAGCAGCGTAGACGGGACTCCCGGTCAGCCCCAGCATTTT. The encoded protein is CASSVDGTPGQPQHF.

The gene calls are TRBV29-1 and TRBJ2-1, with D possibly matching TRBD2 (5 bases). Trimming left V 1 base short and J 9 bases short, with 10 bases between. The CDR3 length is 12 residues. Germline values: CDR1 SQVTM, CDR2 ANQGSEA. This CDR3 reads CSVEAGGREQFF. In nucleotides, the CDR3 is TGCAGCGTTGAAGCGGGCGGGCGTGAGCAGTTCTTC.

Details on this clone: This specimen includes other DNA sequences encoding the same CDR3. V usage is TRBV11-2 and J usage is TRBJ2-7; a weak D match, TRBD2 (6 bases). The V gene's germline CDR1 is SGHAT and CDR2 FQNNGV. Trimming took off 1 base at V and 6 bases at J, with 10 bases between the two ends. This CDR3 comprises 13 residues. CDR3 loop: CASSLAGAGEQYF. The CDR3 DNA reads TGTGCCAGCAGCTTAGCGGGAGCGGGCGAGCAGTACTTC.

The CDR3 region has the DNA TGTGCCACCAGCGGCCGGGCCAAAAATCAGCCCCAGCATTTT. It encodes CATSGRAKNQPQHF. The V gene is TRBV15, the J gene TRBJ1-5; D ambiguous. There are 14 residues in the CDR3. The V gene's germline CDR1 is LNHNV and CDR2 YYDKDF (reference sequence). V was clipped by 5 bases and J by 4 bases, with 12 bases between them.

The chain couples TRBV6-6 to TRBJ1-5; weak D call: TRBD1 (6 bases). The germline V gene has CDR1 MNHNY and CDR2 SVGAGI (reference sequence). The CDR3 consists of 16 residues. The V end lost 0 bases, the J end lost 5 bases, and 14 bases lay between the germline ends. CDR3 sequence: CASSYSAGAGDQPQHF. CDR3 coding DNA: TGTGCCAGCAGTTACTCGGCAGGGGCTGGCGATCAGCCCCAGCATTTT.

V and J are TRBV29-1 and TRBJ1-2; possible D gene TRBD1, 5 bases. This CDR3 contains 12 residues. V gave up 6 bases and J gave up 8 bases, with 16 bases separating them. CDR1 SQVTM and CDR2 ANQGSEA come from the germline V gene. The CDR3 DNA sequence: TGCAGCGTCCGCGGGACTCCAGAAGGCTACACCTTC. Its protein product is CSVRGTPEGYTF.